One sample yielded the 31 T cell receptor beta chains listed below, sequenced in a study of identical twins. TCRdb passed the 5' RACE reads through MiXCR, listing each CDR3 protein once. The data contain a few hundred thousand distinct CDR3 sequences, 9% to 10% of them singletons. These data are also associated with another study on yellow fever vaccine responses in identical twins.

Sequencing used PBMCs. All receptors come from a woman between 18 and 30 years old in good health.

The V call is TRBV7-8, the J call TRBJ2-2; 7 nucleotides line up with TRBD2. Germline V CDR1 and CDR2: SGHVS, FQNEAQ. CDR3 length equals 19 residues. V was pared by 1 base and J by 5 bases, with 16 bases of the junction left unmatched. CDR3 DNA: TGTGCCAGCAGCTTAGTAGGTGGGAGGGCCTCCCTCGTGACCGGGGAGCTGTTTTTT. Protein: CASSLVGGRASLVTGELFF.

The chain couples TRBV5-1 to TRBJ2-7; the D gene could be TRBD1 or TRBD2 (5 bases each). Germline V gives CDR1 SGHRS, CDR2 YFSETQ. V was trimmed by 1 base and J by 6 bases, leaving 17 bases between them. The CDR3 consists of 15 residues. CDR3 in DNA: TGCGCCAGCAGCTTGTCCGCAGGGACCTTCATCGAGCAGTACTTC. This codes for CASSLSAGTFIEQYF.

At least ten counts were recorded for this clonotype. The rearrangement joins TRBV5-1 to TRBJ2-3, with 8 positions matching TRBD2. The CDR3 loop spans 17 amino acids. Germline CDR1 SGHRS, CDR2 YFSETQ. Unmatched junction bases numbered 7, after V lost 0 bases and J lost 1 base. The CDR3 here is CASSLDTSGLGTDTQYF. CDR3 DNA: TGCGCCAGCAGCTTGGATACTAGCGGACTTGGCACAGATACGCAGTATTTT.

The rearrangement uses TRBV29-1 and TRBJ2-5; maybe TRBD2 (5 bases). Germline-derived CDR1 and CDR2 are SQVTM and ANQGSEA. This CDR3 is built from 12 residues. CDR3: CREADGPETQYF. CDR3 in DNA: TGCAGAGAAGCGGACGGTCCAGAGACCCAGTACTTC.

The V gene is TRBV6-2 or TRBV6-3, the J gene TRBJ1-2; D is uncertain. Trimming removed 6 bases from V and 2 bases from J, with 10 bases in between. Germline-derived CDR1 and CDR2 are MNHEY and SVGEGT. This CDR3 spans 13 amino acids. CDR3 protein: CASSLTPNYGYTF. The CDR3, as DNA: TGTGCCAGCAGCCTTACACCGAACTATGGCTACACCTTC.

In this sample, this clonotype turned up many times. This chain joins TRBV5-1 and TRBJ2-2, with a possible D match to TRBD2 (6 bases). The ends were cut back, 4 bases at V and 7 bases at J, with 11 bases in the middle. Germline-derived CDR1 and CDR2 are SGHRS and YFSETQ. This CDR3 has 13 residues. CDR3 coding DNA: TGCGCCAGCAGCCCCGGAGGGTACGGGGAGCTGTTTTTT. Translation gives CASSPGGYGELFF.

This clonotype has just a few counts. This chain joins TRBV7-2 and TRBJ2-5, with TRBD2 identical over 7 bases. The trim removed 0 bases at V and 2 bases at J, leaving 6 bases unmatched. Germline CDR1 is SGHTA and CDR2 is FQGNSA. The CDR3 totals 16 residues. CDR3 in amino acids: CASSLAFSGLQETQYF. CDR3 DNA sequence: TGTGCCAGCAGCTTAGCCTTTAGCGGGCTTCAAGAGACCCAGTACTTC.

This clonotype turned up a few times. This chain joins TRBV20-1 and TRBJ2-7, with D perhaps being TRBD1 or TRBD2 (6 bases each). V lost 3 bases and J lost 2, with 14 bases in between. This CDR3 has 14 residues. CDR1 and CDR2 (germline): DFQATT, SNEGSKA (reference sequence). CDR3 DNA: TGCAGTGCTAGGGGGGGACAAACAGCCTACGAGCAGTACTTC. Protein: CSARGGQTAYEQYF.

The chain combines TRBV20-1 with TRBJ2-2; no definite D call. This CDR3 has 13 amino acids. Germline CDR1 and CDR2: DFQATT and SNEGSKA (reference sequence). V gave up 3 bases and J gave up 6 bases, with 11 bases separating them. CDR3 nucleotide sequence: TGCAGTGCTAGTGATACCTGGTCCGGGGAGCTGTTTTTT. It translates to CSASDTWSGELFF.

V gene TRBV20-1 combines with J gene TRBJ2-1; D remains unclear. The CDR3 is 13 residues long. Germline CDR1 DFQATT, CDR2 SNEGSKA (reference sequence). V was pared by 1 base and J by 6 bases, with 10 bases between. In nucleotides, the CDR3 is TGCAGTGCTAGAGGGACCCAGCCCAATGAGCAGTTCTTC. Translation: CSARGTQPNEQFF.

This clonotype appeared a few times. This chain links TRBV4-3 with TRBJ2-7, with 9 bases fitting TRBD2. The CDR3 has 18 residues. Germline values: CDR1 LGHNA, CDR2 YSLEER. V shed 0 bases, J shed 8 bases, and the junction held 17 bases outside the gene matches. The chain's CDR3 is CASSQDLASGMGRSQQYF. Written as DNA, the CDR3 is TGCGCCAGCAGCCAAGATCTCGCTAGCGGGATGGGGAGGTCTCAGCAGTACTTC.

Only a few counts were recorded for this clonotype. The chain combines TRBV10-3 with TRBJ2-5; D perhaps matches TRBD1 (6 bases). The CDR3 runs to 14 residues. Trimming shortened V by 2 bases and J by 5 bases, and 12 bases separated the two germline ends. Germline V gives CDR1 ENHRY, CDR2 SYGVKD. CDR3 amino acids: CAISELGGLETQYF. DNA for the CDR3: TGTGCCATCAGTGAGCTTGGGGGCCTGGAGACCCAGTACTTC.

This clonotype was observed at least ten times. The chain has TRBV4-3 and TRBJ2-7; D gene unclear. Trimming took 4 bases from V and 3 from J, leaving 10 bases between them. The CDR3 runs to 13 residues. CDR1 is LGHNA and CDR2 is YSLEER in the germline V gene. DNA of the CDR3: TGCGCCAGCAGCCCCGCGAGGAACTACGAGCAGTACTTC. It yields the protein CASSPARNYEQYF.

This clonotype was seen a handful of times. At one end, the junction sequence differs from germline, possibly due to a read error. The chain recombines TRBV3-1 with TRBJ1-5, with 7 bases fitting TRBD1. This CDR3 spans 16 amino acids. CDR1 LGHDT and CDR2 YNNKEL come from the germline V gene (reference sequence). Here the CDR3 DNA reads TGTGCCAGCAGCCTTCGACAGGGTCCCGGCAATCGGCCCCAGCATTTT. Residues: CASSLRQGPGNRPQHF. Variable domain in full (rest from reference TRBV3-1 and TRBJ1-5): DTAVSQTPKYLVTQMGNDKSIKCEQNLGHDTMYWYKQDSKKFLKIMFSYNNKELIINETVPNRFSPKSPDKAHLNLHINSLELGDSAVYFCASSLRQGPGNRPQHFGDGTRLSIL.

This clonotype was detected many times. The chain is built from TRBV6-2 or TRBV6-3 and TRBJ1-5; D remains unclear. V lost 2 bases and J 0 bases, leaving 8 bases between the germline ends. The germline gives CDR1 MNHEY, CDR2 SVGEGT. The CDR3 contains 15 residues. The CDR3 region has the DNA TGTGCCAGCAGTTACCTTCGATATAGCAATCAGCCCCAGCATTTT. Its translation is CASSYLRYSNQPQHF.

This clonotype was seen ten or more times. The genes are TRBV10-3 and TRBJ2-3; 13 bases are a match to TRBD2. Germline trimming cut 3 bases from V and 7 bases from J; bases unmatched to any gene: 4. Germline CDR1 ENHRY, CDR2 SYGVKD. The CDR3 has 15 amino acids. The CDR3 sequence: CAISDLGTSGNTQYF. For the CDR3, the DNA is TGTGCCATCAGTGACCTAGGGACTAGCGGGAATACGCAGTATTTT.

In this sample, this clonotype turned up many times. The CDR3 DNA sequence: TGTGCCAGCAGCCTTGGACTAGATTCCTACGAGCAGTACTTC. Its translation: CASSLGLDSYEQYF. This chain connects TRBV7-2 to TRBJ2-7, with 7 bases lining up with TRBD2. J was trimmed by 1 base and V by 5 bases; bases with no gene match: 5. The germline CDR1 and CDR2 sequences are SGHTA and FQGNSA. This CDR3 comprises 14 residues.

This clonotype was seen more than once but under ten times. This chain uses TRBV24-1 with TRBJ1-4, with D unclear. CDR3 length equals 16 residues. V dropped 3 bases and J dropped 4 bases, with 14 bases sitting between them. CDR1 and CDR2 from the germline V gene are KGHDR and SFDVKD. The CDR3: CATSDVQEGINEKLFF. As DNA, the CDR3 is TGTGCCACCAGTGATGTACAAGAAGGTATTAATGAAAAACTGTTTTTT.

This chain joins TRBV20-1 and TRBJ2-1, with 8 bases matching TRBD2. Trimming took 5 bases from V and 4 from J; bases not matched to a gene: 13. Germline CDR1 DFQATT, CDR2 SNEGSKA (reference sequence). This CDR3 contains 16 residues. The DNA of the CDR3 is TGCAGTGCTCGGACTACGGGGGGGAGTCGATACAATGAGCAGTTCTTC. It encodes CSARTTGGSRYNEQFF.

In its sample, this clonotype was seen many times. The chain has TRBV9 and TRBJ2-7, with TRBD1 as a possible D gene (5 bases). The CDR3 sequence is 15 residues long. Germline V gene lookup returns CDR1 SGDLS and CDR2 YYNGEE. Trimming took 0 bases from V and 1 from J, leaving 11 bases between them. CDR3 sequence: CASSVGQGFSYEQYF. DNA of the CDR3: TGTGCCAGCAGCGTAGGGCAGGGATTTTCCTACGAGCAGTACTTC.

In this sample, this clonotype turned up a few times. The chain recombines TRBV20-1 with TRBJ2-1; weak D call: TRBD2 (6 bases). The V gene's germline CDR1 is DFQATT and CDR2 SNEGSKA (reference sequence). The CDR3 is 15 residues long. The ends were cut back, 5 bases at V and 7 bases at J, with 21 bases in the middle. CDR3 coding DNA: TGCAGTGCTCCCCCCTGGGGAGGACGTGGGAATGAGCAGTTCTTC. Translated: CSAPPWGGRGNEQFF.

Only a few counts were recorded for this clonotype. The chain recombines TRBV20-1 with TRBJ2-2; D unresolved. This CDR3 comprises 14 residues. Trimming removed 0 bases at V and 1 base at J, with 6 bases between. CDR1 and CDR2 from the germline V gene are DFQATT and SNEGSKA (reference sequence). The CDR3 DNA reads TGCAGTGCTAGAGATCGAAAGAACACCGGGGAGCTGTTTTTT. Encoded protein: CSARDRKNTGELFF.

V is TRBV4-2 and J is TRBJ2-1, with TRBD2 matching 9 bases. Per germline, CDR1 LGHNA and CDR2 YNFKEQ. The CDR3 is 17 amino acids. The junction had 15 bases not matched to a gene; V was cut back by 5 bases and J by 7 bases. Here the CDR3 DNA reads TGTGCCAGCAGCTCAAGTCGGGCGGGGGGGCTCTGGAATGAGCAGTTCTTC. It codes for CASSSSRAGGLWNEQFF.

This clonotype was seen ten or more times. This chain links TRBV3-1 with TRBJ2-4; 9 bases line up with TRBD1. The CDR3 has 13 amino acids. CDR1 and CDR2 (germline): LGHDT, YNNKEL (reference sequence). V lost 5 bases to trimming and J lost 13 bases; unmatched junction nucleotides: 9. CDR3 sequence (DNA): TGTGCCAGCAGCTTCAGCACAGGGGGCTCGCAGTACTTC. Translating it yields CASSFSTGGSQYF.

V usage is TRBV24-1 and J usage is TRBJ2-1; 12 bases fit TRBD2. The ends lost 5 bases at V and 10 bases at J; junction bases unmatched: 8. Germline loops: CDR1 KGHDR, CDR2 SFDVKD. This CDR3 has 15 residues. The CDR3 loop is CATSARLAGVQEQFF. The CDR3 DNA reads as TGTGCCACCAGTGCCAGACTAGCGGGAGTTCAGGAGCAGTTCTTC.

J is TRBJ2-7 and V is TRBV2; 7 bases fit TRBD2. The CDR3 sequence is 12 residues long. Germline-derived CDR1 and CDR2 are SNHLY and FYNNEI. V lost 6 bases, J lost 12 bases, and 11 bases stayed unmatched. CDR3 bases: TGTGCCAGCAGAGATTACGGAGCGGGGATGTACTTC. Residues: CASRDYGAGMYF.

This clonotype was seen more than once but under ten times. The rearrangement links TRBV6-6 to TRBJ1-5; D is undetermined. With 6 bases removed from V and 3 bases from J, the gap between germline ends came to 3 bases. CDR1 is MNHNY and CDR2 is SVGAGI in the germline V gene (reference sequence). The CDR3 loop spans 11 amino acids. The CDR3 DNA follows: TGTGCCAGCAGCAACAATCAGCCCCAGCATTTT. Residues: CASSNNQPQHF.

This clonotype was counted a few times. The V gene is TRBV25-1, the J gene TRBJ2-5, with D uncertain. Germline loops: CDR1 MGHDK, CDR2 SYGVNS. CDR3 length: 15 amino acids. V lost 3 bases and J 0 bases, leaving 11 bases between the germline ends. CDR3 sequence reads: CASSDWANYQETQYF. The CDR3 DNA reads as TGTGCCAGCAGTGACTGGGCGAACTACCAAGAGACCCAGTACTTC.

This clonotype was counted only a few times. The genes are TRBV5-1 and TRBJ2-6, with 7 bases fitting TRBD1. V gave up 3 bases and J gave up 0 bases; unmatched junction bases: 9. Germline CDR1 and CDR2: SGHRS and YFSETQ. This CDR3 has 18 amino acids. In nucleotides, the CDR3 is TGCGCCAGCAGCTCCTTACAGGGGTCGCCCTCTGGGGCCAACGTCCTGACTTTC. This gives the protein CASSSLQGSPSGANVLTF.

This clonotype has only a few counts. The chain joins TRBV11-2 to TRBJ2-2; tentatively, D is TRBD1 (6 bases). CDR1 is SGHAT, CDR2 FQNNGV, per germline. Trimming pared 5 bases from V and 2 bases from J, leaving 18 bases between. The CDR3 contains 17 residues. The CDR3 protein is CASSRTQGTINTGELFF. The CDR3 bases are TGTGCCAGCAGCCGGACCCAGGGGACAATTAACACCGGGGAGCTGTTTTTT.

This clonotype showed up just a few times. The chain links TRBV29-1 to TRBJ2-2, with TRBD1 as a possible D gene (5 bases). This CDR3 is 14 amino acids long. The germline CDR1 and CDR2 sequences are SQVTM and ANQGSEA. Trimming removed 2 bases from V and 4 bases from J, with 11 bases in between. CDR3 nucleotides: TGCAGCGTTGAAAAGCCAGGGTTCACCGGGGAGCTGTTTTTT. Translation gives CSVEKPGFTGELFF.